The clone carrying this TCR beta chain was counted many times. TCRdb re-called the RT-PCR reads through MiXCR, storing one row per CDR3 protein. The sample includes tens of thousands of distinct CDR3 sequences, around 5% of them seen just once. V lost 1 base to trimming and J lost 6 bases, with 12 bases between them. CDR1 DFQATT and CDR2 SNEGSKA come from the germline V gene (reference sequence). The length of the CDR3 is 14 residues. This sample was included in a study of patients and donors after allogeneic stem cell transplantation. The receptor was derived from a human donor who was either an allogeneic HSCT recipient or a stem cell or donor lymphocyte infusion donor (not recorded which). It is not recorded whose cells these are; they may come from a transplant donor. Sequenced sample: blood, either unsorted or a sorted T cell fraction (not recorded which). The chain recombines TRBV20-1 with TRBJ1-4, with a weak D call TRBD1 (5 bases). CDR3 DNA sequence: TGCAGTGCTAGAGGGCAGGGAGGCGATGAAAAACTGTTTTTT. The encoded protein is CSARGQGGDEKLFF.